Each of the 16 T cell receptor beta chains below was sequenced from the same sample in a study of cytomegalovirus exposure and HLA in healthy donors. The study ran its PCR with 60 Vbeta and 13 Jbeta primers. Only in-frame clones appear in the TCRdb table, and some are missing; sequencing was by immunoSEQ multiplex PCR. Among around 41,000 clones listed, almost 70% were seen once. Input material: PBMCs. All receptors come from a man between 35 and 55 years old in good health and CMV-seronegative.

This clone turned up a few times. The chain is built from TRBV5-1 and TRBJ1-1, with a tentative D call TRBD1 (6 bases). V was trimmed by 3 bases and J by 1 base, leaving 10 bases between them. From germline, CDR1 is SGHRS and CDR2 YFSETQ. The CDR3 covers 14 residues. The CDR3 protein is CASSWTETNTEAFF. The CDR3 nucleotides are TGCGCCAGCAGCTGGACAGAGACGAACACTGAAGCTTTCTTT.

V gene TRBV10-3 combines with J gene TRBJ1-2; 7 nucleotides align to TRBD1. V shed 9 bases, J shed 7 bases, and the junction held 17 bases outside the gene matches. The CDR3 loop spans 15 amino acids. Per germline, CDR1 ENHRY and CDR2 SYGVKD. The CDR3 DNA follows: TGTGCCATTCCTAGCCCCCGGCAGGGGGAGGCTGGCTACACCTTC. It codes for CAIPSPRQGEAGYTF.

This clone was counted between two and nine times. The gene calls are TRBV29-1 and TRBJ2-7, with D tentatively TRBD2 (5 bases). The length of the CDR3 is 13 residues. V lost 7 bases to trimming and J lost 3 bases, with 16 bases between them. CDR1 SQVTM and CDR2 ANQGSEA come from the germline V gene. The chain's CDR3 is CSAGRGQGYEQYF. DNA of the CDR3: TGCAGCGCTGGTCGAGGGCAAGGCTACGAGCAGTACTTC.

A few counts support this clone. This rearrangement joins TRBV4-2 to TRBJ2-6; 8 bases match TRBD1. Unmatched junction bases numbered 4, after V lost 4 bases and J lost 8 bases. This CDR3 contains 14 residues. CDR1 and CDR2 (germline): LGHNA, YNFKEQ. CDR3 sequence (DNA): TGTGCCAGCAGCCCCGGGGACAGGTCCAACGTCCTGACTTTC. Residues: CASSPGDRSNVLTF.

The V call is TRBV30, the J call TRBJ2-5; D possibly corresponds to TRBD2 (5 bases). Trimming took 0 bases from V and 7 from J, leaving 6 bases between them. The CDR3 length is 11 residues. From germline, CDR1 is GTSNPN and CDR2 SVGIG (reference sequence). The CDR3 spells CAWSVLGTQYF. CDR3 nucleotides: TGTGCCTGGAGTGTACTAGGGACCCAGTACTTC.

V is TRBV7-9 and J is TRBJ1-2, with TRBD1 identical over 12 bases. The V gene end was trimmed by 5 bases and the J gene end by 7 bases; junction bases not matched to a gene: 8. Per germline, CDR1 SEHNR and CDR2 FQNEAQ (reference sequence). There are 15 residues in the CDR3. In DNA form, the CDR3 reads TGTGCCAGCAGCCGAAGGGGACAGGGGGCTATTGGCTACACCTTC. It yields the protein CASSRRGQGAIGYTF.

CDR3 in amino acids: CASSYGAGTDTQYF. CDR3 sequence (DNA): TGTGCCAGCAGTTACGGGGCAGGCACAGATACGCAGTATTTT. V is TRBV6-5 and J is TRBJ2-3; tentative D call: TRBD1 (5 bases). This CDR3 has 14 amino acids. Trimming removed 2 bases at V and 1 base at J, with 7 bases between. In germline, CDR1 is MNHEY, CDR2 SVGAGI.

This clone turned up a few times. The CDR3 DNA is TGTGCCAGCAGTTACCTCTACGAGCAGTACTTC. The encoded protein is CASSYLYEQYF. The chain employs TRBV6-5 and TRBJ2-5; D is unclear. The J call may be faulty, since TRBJ2-7 better matches the DNA end. This CDR3 has 11 amino acids. CDR1 is MNHEY and CDR2 is SVGAGI in the germline V gene.

V gene TRBV4-1 combines with J gene TRBJ1-2, with D tentatively TRBD1 (5 bases). The V gene's germline CDR1 is MGHRA and CDR2 YSYEKL. The CDR3 has 15 amino acids. V was clipped by 3 bases and J by 1 base, with 12 bases between them. CDR3 sequence: CASSQGGYDNYGYTF. CDR3 DNA: TGCGCCAGCAGCCAGGGGGGGTACGATAACTATGGCTACACCTTC.

V and J are TRBV28 and TRBJ1-6, with unresolved D. The CDR3 runs to 16 residues. Trimming pared 5 bases from V and 9 bases from J, leaving 20 bases between. The germline gives CDR1 MDHEN, CDR2 SYDVKM. The CDR3 bases are TGTGCCAGCAGTCCAGAGCGACGGGAATTCGGTTCACCCCTCCACTTT. Amino acid sequence: CASSPERREFGSPLHF. Looking up the rest from reference TRBV28 and TRBJ1-6 gives the full variable domain: DVKVTQSSRYLVKRTGEKVFLECVQDMDHENMFWYRQDPGLGLRLIYFSYDVKMKEKGDIPEGYSVSREKKERFSLILESASTNQTSMYLCASSPERREFGSPLHFGNGTRLTVT.

The chain has TRBV21-1 and TRBJ1-6; no check of the table's D call, TRBD1, against the DNA was made. TRBV21-1 is termed a pseudogene. This CDR3 region has 16 residues. CDR3 in amino acids: CASSKESGASISPLHF. In DNA, the CDR3 is TGTGCCAGCAGCAAAGAGTCAGGGGCGAGTATTTCACCCCTCCACTTT.

The rearrangement joins TRBV6-1 to TRBJ1-2; TRBD1 matches 9 bases. The CDR3 consists of 16 residues. Per germline, CDR1 MNHNS and CDR2 SASEGT. V was clipped by 3 bases and J by 8 bases; unmatched bases: 13. The CDR3 nucleotides read TGTGCCAGCAGTGATTTCTTGTTTGGGACAGGGAAGGGCTACACCTTC. The encoded protein is CASSDFLFGTGKGYTF.

This sequence joins TRBV29-1 and TRBJ1-1; TRBD1 matches 7 bases. The CDR3 sequence is 17 residues long. Germline-derived CDR1 and CDR2 are SQVTM and ANQGSEA. Germline trimming cut 4 bases from V and 0 bases from J; bases unmatched to any gene: 14. The DNA for the CDR3 is TGCAGCGTTGGCGGAAAACAGGGGTTCAACCTGAACACTGAAGCTTTCTTT. Residues: CSVGGKQGFNLNTEAFF.

This clone was seen only a few times. V gene TRBV13 combines with J gene TRBJ2-3, with D uncertain. There are 12 residues in the CDR3. The germline V and J ends were trimmed by 5 bases and 2 bases, with 5 bases remaining between them. Germline CDR1 reads PRHDT; CDR2 reads FYEKMQ (reference sequence). The CDR3 bases are TGTGCCAGCAGCCCATTCACAGATACGCAGTATTTT. Translating gives CASSPFTDTQYF.

This chain uses TRBV4-3 with TRBJ1-6; 10 nucleotides align to TRBD1. CDR1 and CDR2 (germline): LGHNA, YSLEER. Trimming took 1 base from V and 5 from J; bases not matched to a gene: 2. This CDR3 spans 16 amino acids. CDR3 region: CASSQGQGADNSPLHF. The CDR3 DNA is TGCGCCAGCAGCCAAGGACAGGGGGCAGATAATTCACCCCTCCACTTT.

This chain joins TRBV6-6 and TRBJ1-6; TRBD1 might be the D (6 bases). The CDR3 extends over 16 amino acids. Trimming took 2 bases from V and 5 from J, leaving 13 bases between them. Germline V gene lookup returns CDR1 MNHNY and CDR2 SVGAGI (reference sequence). This CDR3 is CASSYGPRTDNSPLHF. DNA of the CDR3: TGTGCCAGCAGTTACGGACCTCGGACAGATAATTCACCCCTCCACTTT.